These 25 T cell receptor beta chains came from one sample sequenced in a study of cytomegalovirus exposure and HLA in healthy donors. The PCR made use of 60 Vbeta and 13 Jbeta primers. Clones were sequenced by immunoSEQ multiplex PCR, and TCRdb holds only the in-frame ones, with some missing. The sample yields some 100,000 clones, around 75% seen once. What was sequenced was PBMCs. These receptors were obtained from a man aged 50-60 years in good health and CMV-seronegative.

The chain uses TRBV6-4 and TRBJ1-1, with no clear D. The CDR3 sequence is 13 residues long. Trimming took 6 bases from V and 0 from J, leaving 8 bases between them. Germline CDR1 is MRHNA and CDR2 is SNTAGT. DNA of the CDR3: TGTGCCAGCAGCCAAGAGGTGAACACTGAAGCTTTCTTT. It encodes CASSQEVNTEAFF.

The chain recombines TRBV14 with TRBJ1-1; D unclear. Trimming removed 1 base from V and 3 bases from J, with 6 bases in between. Per the germline V gene, CDR1 is SGHDN and CDR2 is FVKESK. The CDR3 runs to 13 residues. CDR3 in amino acids: CASSQGFYTEAFF. For the CDR3, the DNA is TGTGCCAGCAGCCAAGGTTTCTACACTGAAGCTTTCTTT.

This clone was seen once. The chain has TRBV29-1 and TRBJ1-4; no reliable D call. This CDR3 is 12 amino acids long. Trimming stripped 4 bases from V and 3 bases from J, with 6 bases between. Germline V CDR1 and CDR2: SQVTM, ANQGSEA. The CDR3 protein is CSVGRSNEKLFF. CDR3 DNA: TGCAGCGTTGGCAGGTCTAATGAAAAACTGTTTTTT.

The chain carries TRBV6-1 and TRBJ2-5; D unresolved. This CDR3 is 14 amino acids long. The V end lost 10 bases, the J end lost 5 bases, and 20 bases lay between the germline ends. Germline lookup yields CDR1 MNHNS and CDR2 SASEGT. CDR3 region: CATREDIELETQYF. In DNA form, the CDR3 reads TGTGCCACTCGCGAGGATATTGAATTGGAGACCCAGTACTTC.

The chain is built from TRBV5-1 and TRBJ1-1; the D gene is possibly TRBD1 (6 bases). In germline, CDR1 is SGHRS, CDR2 YFSETQ. This CDR3 has 13 residues. V lost 4 bases, J lost 4 bases, and 11 bases lay in between. DNA for the CDR3: TGCGCCAGCAGCCTAACAGGGATCACTGAAGCTTTCTTT. Protein product: CASSLTGITEAFF.

The chain recombines TRBV25-1 with TRBJ1-1; 11 bases line up with TRBD1. This CDR3 has 17 amino acids. V trimming: 3 bases; J trimming: 1 base; junction bases outside the gene matches: 7. Germline CDR1 and CDR2: MGHDK and SYGVNS. The CDR3 reads CASSDGTGGWTNTEAFF. The CDR3 region has the DNA TGTGCCAGCAGTGACGGGACAGGGGGTTGGACGAACACTGAAGCTTTCTTT.

The chain recombines TRBV7-2 with TRBJ2-7, with D possibly matching TRBD2 (5 bases). Germline lookup yields CDR1 SGHTA and CDR2 FQGNSA. V lost 2 bases to trimming and J lost 0 bases, with 8 bases between them. This CDR3 is built from 14 residues. CDR3 sequence: CASSLMRDSYEQYF. In nucleotides, the CDR3 is TGTGCCAGCAGCTTAATGAGGGACTCCTACGAGCAGTACTTC.

The sample holds many counts of this clone. The chain couples TRBV10-3 to TRBJ1-5, with no clear D. This CDR3 has 16 residues. From germline, CDR1 is ENHRY and CDR2 SYGVKD. V lost 2 bases and J lost 2, with 13 bases in between. This CDR3 reads CAISENARRGNQPQHF. CDR3 nucleotides: TGTGCCATCAGTGAGAACGCGCGACGGGGCAATCAGCCCCAGCATTTT.

The chain uses TRBV14 and TRBJ1-1, with D perhaps TRBD1 (6 bases). The CDR3 runs to 13 residues. V gave up 3 bases and J gave up 8 bases, with 13 bases separating them. Germline loops: CDR1 SGHDN, CDR2 FVKESK. Written as DNA, the CDR3 is TGTGCCAGCAGCCAGGAAACAGGGTACGAAGCTTTCTTT. Protein: CASSQETGYEAFF.

The V and J genes are TRBV11-2 and TRBJ1-5; D is undetermined. Germline V lookup: CDR1 SGHAT, CDR2 FQNNGV. The CDR3 is 15 residues long. Deletions cut 2 bases from V and 4 bases from J, with 12 bases between. In nucleotides, the CDR3 is TGTGCCAGCAGCTTATCGTACCCGGGGAATCAGCCCCAGCATTTT. Its protein product is CASSLSYPGNQPQHF.

J is TRBJ1-5 and V is TRBV11-3; no clear D. V was cut by 1 base and J by 3 bases, with 13 bases left in between. The germline V gene has CDR1 SGHNT and CDR2 YENEEA. The CDR3 spans 16 residues. The CDR3 DNA sequence: TGTGCCAGCAGCTTAGTCGGGAGGCGAGACAATCAGCCCCAGCATTTT. Protein: CASSLVGRRDNQPQHF.

The chain uses TRBV19 and TRBJ2-2; TRBD1 is a possible D gene (6 bases). Germline loops: CDR1 LNHDA, CDR2 SQIVND (reference sequence). This CDR3 is 14 amino acids long. V was trimmed by 4 bases and J by 7 bases, leaving 13 bases between them. CDR3 region: CASSTQGRNGELFF. CDR3 coding DNA: TGTGCCAGTAGTACACAGGGTAGGAACGGGGAGCTGTTTTTT.

This clone was seen just once. The CDR3 region has the DNA TGTGCCAGCAGCCCGTGGACTAGCGGTTTCTCCTACGAGCAGTACTTC. Translation: CASSPWTSGFSYEQYF. The gene calls are TRBV13 and TRBJ2-7, with 10 bases matching TRBD2. The CDR3 spans 16 residues. Germline-derived CDR1 and CDR2 are PRHDT and FYEKMQ (reference sequence). V shed 5 bases, J shed 0 bases, and the junction held 7 bases outside the gene matches.

J is TRBJ2-3 and V is TRBV5-1, with 7 nucleotides matching TRBD1. Unmatched junction bases numbered 2, after V lost 5 bases and J lost 2 bases. CDR3 length: 13 amino acids. Germline values: CDR1 SGHRS, CDR2 YFSETQ. Here the CDR3 reads CASRGTVTDTQYF. The CDR3 DNA follows: TGCGCCAGCAGGGGGACAGTCACAGATACGCAGTATTTT.

V and J are TRBV2 and TRBJ2-3; 8 bases match TRBD2. The CDR3 is made up of 16 amino acids. The germline V gene has CDR1 SNHLY and CDR2 FYNNEI. V trimming: 8 bases; J trimming: 5 bases; junction bases outside the gene matches: 15. CDR3 DNA sequence: TGTGCCAGCCTGGGGGGCCGTGCGGGGGGACAAGATACGCAGTATTTT. It specifies CASLGGRAGGQDTQYF.

The V call is TRBV7-8, the J call TRBJ2-7, with D perhaps TRBD2 (6 bases). V lost 1 base, J lost 3 bases, and 10 bases lay in between. The CDR3 length is 14 residues. Germline lookup yields CDR1 SGHVS and CDR2 FQNEAQ. DNA for the CDR3: TGTGCCAGCAGCTTAGGGAGGGTTTTCTACGAGCAGTACTTC. Protein sequence: CASSLGRVFYEQYF.

The chain employs TRBV30 and TRBJ2-1; TRBD1 matches 11 bases. Unmatched junction bases numbered 3, after V lost 8 bases and J lost 6 bases. This CDR3 region has 12 residues. CDR1 is GTSNPN and CDR2 is SVGIG in the germline V gene (reference sequence). DNA for the CDR3: TGTGCCGGGGACAGGGGGGTCAATGAGCAGTTCTTC. This gives the protein CAGDRGVNEQFF.

The gene calls are TRBV6-1 and TRBJ1-4; D call uncertain. With 3 bases removed from V and 6 bases from J, the gap between germline ends came to 14 bases. Per the germline V gene, CDR1 is MNHNS and CDR2 is SASEGT. The CDR3 is 15 residues long. Here the CDR3 DNA reads TGTGCCAGCAGTGACCTCGCAAAGGCGGATGAAAAACTGTTTTTT. Translation gives CASSDLAKADEKLFF.

The chain employs TRBV7-6 and TRBJ2-7; 7 bases align to TRBD1. Germline V lookup: CDR1 SGHVS, CDR2 FNYEAQ. Unmatched junction bases numbered 16, after V lost 0 bases and J lost 2 bases. The CDR3 covers 19 residues. DNA for the CDR3: TGTGCCAGCAGCTTAGCCCCCCAGACCCCGGGACAGATTCCCTACGAGCAGTACTTC. Its protein is CASSLAPQTPGQIPYEQYF.

The chain carries TRBV9 and TRBJ2-2, with a weak D call TRBD2 (6 bases). V was shortened by 3 bases and J by 4 bases, with 25 bases between the two germline ends. The CDR3 loop spans 19 amino acids. The germline CDR1 and CDR2 sequences are SGDLS and YYNGEE. The chain's CDR3 is CASSGLVKTRGRGTGELFF. CDR3 DNA: TGTGCCAGCAGCGGACTAGTGAAGACACGGGGAAGGGGCACCGGGGAGCTGTTTTTT. Looking up the rest from reference TRBV9 and TRBJ2-2 gives the full variable domain: DSGVTQTPKHLITATGQRVTLRCSPRSGDLSVYWYQQSLDQGLQFLIQYYNGEERAKGNILERFSAQQFPDLHSELNLSSLELGDSALYFCASSGLVKTRGRGTGELFFGEGSRLTVL.

The table lists this clone with a few counts. The chain combines TRBV9 with TRBJ2-1; TRBD2 is a possible D gene (6 bases). The V and J ends lost 0 bases and 4 bases respectively, with 17 bases between them. CDR3 length equals 17 residues. Germline V gene data show CDR1 as SGDLS and CDR2 as YYNGEE. CDR3 loop: CASSVEAGSYPYNEQFF. The CDR3 DNA reads TGTGCCAGCAGCGTAGAGGCCGGGAGTTACCCTTACAATGAGCAGTTCTTC.

The rearrangement links TRBV10-3 to TRBJ2-5; possible D gene TRBD1, 5 bases. This CDR3 region has 17 residues. Germline lookup yields CDR1 ENHRY and CDR2 SYGVKD. The V gene lost 6 bases and the J gene lost 2 bases, with 22 bases spanning the gap. The CDR3 is CAISRKGQGDFQETQYF. The CDR3 DNA sequence: TGTGCCATCAGCCGGAAGGGGCAGGGTGATTTTCAAGAGACCCAGTACTTC.

The chain links TRBV2 to TRBJ1-1; D is undetermined. The CDR3 contains 11 residues. V was trimmed by 8 bases and J by 1 base, leaving 5 bases between them. Germline V lookup: CDR1 SNHLY, CDR2 FYNNEI. CDR3 sequence reads: CASARNTEAFF. In DNA form, the CDR3 reads TGTGCCAGCGCCAGGAACACTGAAGCTTTCTTT.

This rearrangement joins TRBV6-1 to TRBJ1-5; TRBD1 matches 7 bases. With V trimmed by 6 bases and J by 6 bases, 8 bases remained unmatched. The germline gives CDR1 MNHNS, CDR2 SASEGT. CDR3 length: 14 residues. CDR3: CASRGDRDSQPQHF. The CDR3 DNA sequence: TGTGCCAGCAGGGGAGACAGGGATAGTCAGCCCCAGCATTTT.

The chain combines TRBV28 with TRBJ2-1; 7 nucleotides match TRBD2. The CDR3 extends over 14 amino acids. J gave up 2 bases and V 6 bases, and 4 bases lay outside the gene matches. CDR1 is MDHEN and CDR2 is SYDVKM in the germline V gene. CDR3 region: CASSPSGTYNEQFF. The CDR3 bases are TGTGCCAGCAGCCCCAGCGGGACCTACAATGAGCAGTTCTTC.